The 30 T cell receptor beta chains listed next were all sequenced from one sample in a study of cytomegalovirus exposure and HLA in healthy donors. PCR was performed using 60 Vbeta and 13 Jbeta primers. Produced via immunoSEQ multiplex PCR; TCRdb's table is partial and in-frame only. The table lists approximately 70,000 clones, roughly 79% of them singletons. Sequencing input: PBMCs. Receptor source: a man between 50 and 59 years old in good health and CMV-seronegative.

The chain couples TRBV5-1 to TRBJ2-5; D call uncertain. This CDR3 comprises 13 residues. V shed 0 bases and J shed 5 bases, with 8 bases lying between them. Germline CDR1 is SGHRS and CDR2 is YFSETQ. The CDR3 sequence: CASSLGVGETQYF. For the CDR3, the DNA is TGCGCCAGCAGCTTGGGGGTCGGGGAGACCCAGTACTTC.

The V gene is TRBV19, the J gene TRBJ1-2; D is perhaps TRBD1 (6 bases). Germline CDR1 LNHDA, CDR2 SQIVND (reference sequence). The CDR3 covers 14 residues. V lost 7 bases and J lost 4, with 16 bases in between. DNA of the CDR3: TGTGCCAGTAATCCGGATGGGGGCCGCTATGGCTACACCTTC. Translating it yields CASNPDGGRYGYTF.

The chain couples TRBV7-2 to TRBJ2-7; D may be TRBD2 (6 bases). V was clipped by 5 bases and J by 2 bases, with 19 bases between them. Germline-derived CDR1 and CDR2 are SGHTA and FQGNSA. The CDR3 sequence is 16 residues long. In DNA form, the CDR3 reads TGTGCCAGCAGCCCGGACGGGACTCCCGGCCCCTACGAGCAGTACTTC. The encoded protein is CASSPDGTPGPYEQYF.

The rearrangement joins TRBV30 to TRBJ2-5, with a possible D match to TRBD1 (8 bases). The CDR3 length is 15 residues. Deletions cut 0 bases from V and 6 bases from J, with 17 bases between. The V gene's germline CDR1 is GTSNPN and CDR2 SVGIG (reference sequence). This CDR3 reads CAWSVSDREGKTQYF. Written as DNA, the CDR3 is TGTGCCTGGAGTGTATCGGACAGGGAGGGGAAGACCCAGTACTTC.

This chain connects TRBV14 to TRBJ1-1; 7 bases align to TRBD1. Trimming removed 4 bases from V and 3 bases from J; junction bases left unmatched: 17. The CDR3 contains 18 residues. The germline V gene has CDR1 SGHDN and CDR2 FVKESK. The chain's CDR3 is CASSPRFLQGSGYTEAFF. The CDR3 nucleotides are TGTGCCAGCAGCCCAAGATTTTTACAGGGGTCGGGGTACACTGAAGCTTTCTTT. Full variable domain (remainder filled in from reference TRBV14 and TRBJ1-1): EAGVTQFPSHSVIEKGQTVTLRCDPISGHDNLYWYRRVMGKEIKFLLHFVKESKQDESGMPNNRFLAERTGGTYSTLKVQPAELEDSGVYFCASSPRFLQGSGYTEAFFGQGTRLTVV.

The chain combines TRBV10-2 with TRBJ1-1, with D uncertain. Trimming stripped 3 bases from V and 1 base from J, with 15 bases between. CDR1 and CDR2 (germline): WSHSY, SAAADI. The CDR3 runs 16 residues. CDR3 in amino acids: CASSDGRIETNTEAFF. In DNA, the CDR3 is TGCGCCAGCAGTGATGGGAGAATCGAAACGAACACTGAAGCTTTCTTT.

The chain combines TRBV30 with TRBJ1-5; D perhaps matches TRBD1 (6 bases). V lost 6 bases and J lost 0, with 9 bases in between. The CDR3 extends over 13 amino acids. From germline, CDR1 is GTSNPN and CDR2 SVGIG (reference sequence). The CDR3 DNA sequence: TGTGCCTGCACAGGGTCTAGCAATCAGCCCCAGCATTTT. It specifies CACTGSSNQPQHF.

The chain joins TRBV19 to TRBJ2-7, with a possible D match to TRBD2 (6 bases). Germline V gene lookup returns CDR1 LNHDA and CDR2 SQIVND (reference sequence). This CDR3 comprises 12 residues. V was clipped by 6 bases and J by 1 base, with 7 bases between them. The CDR3 DNA is TGTGCCAGTAGCGGGAGATCCTACGAGCAGTACTTC. It is translated as CASSGRSYEQYF.

The CDR3 spells CASSDLAGGVSYEQYF. CDR3 sequence (DNA): TGTGCCAGCAGCGATCTAGCGGGGGGTGTCTCCTACGAGCAGTACTTC. The V gene is TRBV5-4, the J gene TRBJ2-7, with TRBD2 matching 11 bases. With 4 bases clipped from V and 0 bases from J, the junction kept 6 bases outside the gene matches. The CDR3 covers 16 residues. CDR1 SGHNT and CDR2 YYREEE come from the germline V gene (reference sequence).

This chain connects TRBV18 to TRBJ1-5, with a weak D call TRBD1 (5 bases). CDR1 is KGHSH and CDR2 is LQKENI in the germline V gene. V was cut by 3 bases and J by 0 bases, with 18 bases left in between. This CDR3 is built from 18 residues. DNA of the CDR3: TGTGCCAGCTCACCTAACAGTTTCACAGGAGTTAGCAATCAGCCCCAGCATTTT. Its translation is CASSPNSFTGVSNQPQHF.

The chain uses TRBV6-5 and TRBJ1-2; the D gene is possibly TRBD1 (6 bases). CDR1 and CDR2 (germline): MNHEY, SVGAGI. This CDR3 comprises 14 residues. The V and J ends lost 6 bases and 6 bases respectively, with 17 bases between them. This CDR3 reads CASSRNREMNGYTF. The CDR3 coding sequence is TGTGCCAGCAGCAGAAACAGGGAAATGAATGGCTACACCTTC.

This rearrangement joins TRBV28 to TRBJ1-4; D might be TRBD1 (5 bases). The CDR3 covers 16 residues. Trimming shortened V by 6 bases and J by 7 bases, and 21 bases separated the two germline ends. Germline V CDR1 and CDR2: MDHEN, SYDVKM. The CDR3 reads CASSLGPGLGGEKLFF. In nucleotides, the CDR3 is TGTGCCAGCAGCCTGGGGCCGGGACTTGGGGGTGAAAAACTGTTTTTT.

This clone occurred many times. The V call is TRBV28, the J call TRBJ1-4, with 7 bases fitting TRBD1. There are 16 residues in the CDR3. The J segment lost 3 bases and the V segment lost 2 bases, leaving 6 bases of the junction unmatched. The germline CDR1 and CDR2 sequences are MDHEN and SYDVKM. The CDR3 DNA sequence: TGTGCCAGCAGTTTAATGTCAGGGACAGCTAATGAAAAACTGTTTTTT. Protein product: CASSLMSGTANEKLFF. Full variable domain (remainder filled in from reference TRBV28 and TRBJ1-4): DVKVTQSSRYLVKRTGEKVFLECVQDMDHENMFWYRQDPGLGLRLIYFSYDVKMKEKGDIPEGYSVSREKKERFSLILESASTNQTSMYLCASSLMSGTANEKLFFGSGTQLSVL.

The chain employs TRBV4-2 and TRBJ2-1; 10 bases are a match to TRBD2. V trimming: 6 bases; J trimming: 2 bases; junction bases outside the gene matches: 7. The CDR3 is 16 residues long. Germline V gene sequence: CDR1 LGHNA, CDR2 YNFKEQ. CDR3 coding DNA: TGTGCCAGCAGTAAAGTGGGGACTAGCGCCTACAATGAGCAGTTCTTC. This sequence encodes CASSKVGTSAYNEQFF.

The gene calls are TRBV5-4 and TRBJ1-1, with a weak D call TRBD1 (5 bases). The germline V gene has CDR1 SGHNT and CDR2 YYREEE (reference sequence). V was shortened by 3 bases and J by 3 bases, with 15 bases between the two germline ends. This CDR3 region has 15 residues. The CDR3 bases are TGTGCCAGCAGCTGGGGCAGCTTTATGGACACTGAAGCTTTCTTT. This codes for CASSWGSFMDTEAFF.

The rearrangement joins TRBV7-6 to TRBJ1-2; 8 bases are shared with TRBD1. V was pared by 5 bases and J by 0 bases, with 5 bases of the junction left unmatched. The CDR3 runs 15 residues. Germline V gives CDR1 SGHVS, CDR2 FNYEAQ. The CDR3 nucleotides read TGTGCCAGCAGCAAAGGACAGGGAGCTAACTATGGCTACACCTTC. Its protein product is CASSKGQGANYGYTF.

The rearrangement links TRBV19 to TRBJ1-1; TRBD1 is a possible D gene (6 bases). Trimming shortened V by 4 bases and J by 3 bases, and 18 bases separated the two germline ends. Germline V gene lookup returns CDR1 LNHDA and CDR2 SQIVND (reference sequence). The CDR3 is made up of 16 amino acids. CDR3 sequence: CASSNLQQGQYTEAFF. The CDR3, as DNA: TGTGCCAGTAGTAACCTCCAACAGGGCCAGTACACTGAAGCTTTCTTT.

This rearrangement joins TRBV10-2 to TRBJ2-2, with 9 bases matching TRBD2. V dropped 8 bases and J dropped 2; count of bases not matched to a gene: 6. The germline CDR1 and CDR2 sequences are WSHSY and SAAADI. The CDR3 loop spans 15 amino acids. The DNA for the CDR3 is TGCGCCAGCGGGAGACTAGCGGATAACACCGGGGAGCTGTTTTTT. Translating gives CASGRLADNTGELFF.

The chain has TRBV4-2 and TRBJ2-5, with 11 bases matching TRBD2. Unmatched junction bases numbered 4, after V lost 0 bases and J lost 7 bases. This CDR3 is 15 amino acids long. The germline V gene encodes CDR1 LGHNA and CDR2 YNFKEQ. This chain's CDR3 is CASSQETSGSGTQYF. In DNA form, the CDR3 reads TGTGCCAGCAGCCAAGAAACTAGCGGGAGCGGGACCCAGTACTTC.

This clone has just a few counts. This chain joins TRBV10-3 and TRBJ2-5, with 10 nucleotides matching TRBD2. V lost 0 bases and J lost 5; bases outside the gene matches: 27. CDR3 length equals 23 residues. The germline V gene encodes CDR1 ENHRY and CDR2 SYGVKD. The CDR3 sequence is CAISESKTGVPLVASGSLETQYF. CDR3 sequence (DNA): TGTGCCATCAGTGAGTCGAAAACCGGGGTTCCACTGGTGGCTAGCGGGAGTCTTGAGACCCAGTACTTC.

This clone was recorded a few times. The J gene is TRBJ1-2, the V gene TRBV11-2, with D perhaps matching TRBD1 (5 bases). Germline-derived CDR1 and CDR2 are SGHAT and FQNNGV. The CDR3 contains 12 residues. The V end lost 6 bases, the J end lost 4 bases, and 9 bases lay between the germline ends. CDR3 protein: CASSSTVYGYTF. The DNA for the CDR3 is TGTGCCAGCAGTTCGACAGTCTATGGCTACACCTTC. The entire variable domain, with the rest obtained from reference TRBV11-2 and TRBJ1-2, is as follows: EAGVAQSPRYKIIEKRQSVAFWCNPISGHATLYWYQQILGQGPKLLIQFQNNGVVDDSQLPKDRFSAERLKGVDSTLKIQPAKLEDSAVYLCASSSTVYGYTFGSGTRLTVV.

V gene TRBV2 combines with J gene TRBJ1-4, with TRBD1 identical over 9 bases. Unmatched junction bases numbered 4, after V lost 4 bases and J lost 7 bases. Germline V gene data show CDR1 as SNHLY and CDR2 as FYNNEI. The CDR3 has 14 amino acids. The CDR3 DNA reads as TGTGCCAGCAGTGGGGACAGGGTTTTTGAAAAACTGTTTTTT. This gives the protein CASSGDRVFEKLFF.

This chain links TRBV6-4 with TRBJ2-3, with no clear D. Per germline, CDR1 MRHNA and CDR2 SNTAGT. V lost 3 bases and J 0 bases, leaving 10 bases between the germline ends. This CDR3 is built from 15 residues. The CDR3 reads CASSEAPTSTDTQYF. The DNA of the CDR3 is TGTGCCAGCAGTGAAGCCCCAACTAGCACAGATACGCAGTATTTT.

This clone was counted once. V and J are TRBV28 and TRBJ1-1, with D possibly TRBD1 on 6 matching bases. The CDR3 runs to 15 residues. V was clipped by 2 bases and J by 1 base, with 11 bases between them. From germline, CDR1 is MDHEN and CDR2 SYDVKM. CDR3 DNA sequence: TGTGCCAGCAGTTTAATCACACAGGGGAACACTGAAGCTTTCTTT. Translation gives CASSLITQGNTEAFF.

The V and J genes are TRBV11-2 and TRBJ1-4; the D is unclear. CDR1 is SGHAT, CDR2 FQNNGV, per germline. V was shortened by 2 bases and J by 7 bases, with 11 bases between the two germline ends. This CDR3 has 14 residues. The CDR3 DNA follows: TGTGCCAGCAGCTTATTATCCGACTTTGAAAAACTGTTTTTT. Translated, it gives CASSLLSDFEKLFF.

The V and J genes are TRBV2 and TRBJ1-5, with a weak D call TRBD1 (5 bases). V was trimmed by 6 bases and J by 0 bases, leaving 9 bases between them. CDR1 and CDR2 (germline): SNHLY, FYNNEI. The length of the CDR3 is 14 residues. The CDR3 DNA follows: TGTGCCAGCAGCGCGACAGCTAGCAATCAGCCCCAGCATTTT. It yields the protein CASSATASNQPQHF.

The chain combines TRBV6-5 with TRBJ2-1; 9 bases fit TRBD1. Trimming removed 6 bases from V and 9 bases from J; junction bases left unmatched: 6. The CDR3 has 13 amino acids. Germline lookup yields CDR1 MNHEY and CDR2 SVGAGI. The CDR3 loop is CASSRDRGSEQFF. In DNA form, the CDR3 reads TGTGCCAGCAGCCGAGACAGGGGGTCTGAGCAGTTCTTC.

V is TRBV2 and J is TRBJ1-1; the D gene is possibly TRBD1 (6 bases). Germline CDR1 reads SNHLY; CDR2 reads FYNNEI. This CDR3 region has 15 residues. V lost 5 bases and J 1 base, leaving 14 bases between the germline ends. The CDR3, as DNA: TGTGCCAGCAGTTATTCCAGGACAGCGAACACTGAAGCTTTCTTT. Translated: CASSYSRTANTEAFF.

The gene calls are TRBV6-1 and TRBJ1-5, with a tentative D call TRBD1 (5 bases). This CDR3 is built from 13 residues. Germline CDR1 is MNHNS and CDR2 is SASEGT. V was cut by 5 bases and J by 5 bases, with 10 bases left in between. The chain's CDR3 is CASSQGRDQPQHF. The DNA of the CDR3 is TGTGCCAGCAGTCAGGGAAGGGATCAGCCCCAGCATTTT.

This chain uses TRBV7-9 with TRBJ2-5; TRBD2 agrees at 8 bases. Germline V gene data show CDR1 as SEHNR and CDR2 as FQNEAQ (reference sequence). The CDR3 has 15 residues. V shed 5 bases and J 1 base; nucleotides not matched to a gene: 6. Written as DNA, the CDR3 is TGTGCCAGCAGCCGCTGGACTAGCAGCCAAGAGACCCAGTACTTC. Amino acid sequence: CASSRWTSSQETQYF.